Listed below are T cell receptor beta chains from one sample, sequenced in a study of cytomegalovirus exposure and HLA in healthy donors. Sequencing was performed with immunoSEQ multiplex PCR; in TCRdb, only in-frame clones are kept and a portion is missing. The sample holds 90,000 to 150,000 clones; about 75% are singletons and the top ten take less than 3.5%. Sequencing was carried out using PBMCs. The receptors were sampled from a woman between 35 and 50 years old in good health and CMV-seropositive. CDR3s include the opening cysteine and the closing phenylalanine or tryptophan. A D gene is named only where the DNA matches it firmly. Clone size appears in some rows only: once, few, many, or a class for an expanded clone.

abundance	d_gene	v_gene	j_gene	CDR3aa	CDR3nt
NA	NA	TRBV11-2	TRBJ1-2	CASSTDTFATSNYGYTF	TGTGCCAGCAGCACAGACACGTTCGCCACATCTAACTATGGCTACACCTTC
NA	NA	TRBV7-8	TRBJ2-7	CASSLESGGISGQYF	TGTGCCAGCAGCTTAGAAAGCGGTGGTATTTCGGGGCAGTACTTC
NA	NA	TRBV30	TRBJ1-3	CAWSSLRGPRNTIYF	TGTGCCTGGAGTAGTTTGCGGGGGCCAAGAAACACCATATATTTT
NA	NA	TRBV6-6	TRBJ1-5	CASSTPGGPQHF	TGTGCCAGCAGTACCCCAGGTGGGCCCCAGCATTTT
NA	TRBD2	TRBV4-1	TRBJ2-5	CASSQDTASGGKFQETQYF	TGCGCCAGCAGCCAAGATACGGCTAGCGGGGGAAAGTTTCAAGAGACCCAGTACTTC
NA	TRBD1	TRBV5-1	TRBJ1-1	CASSLFGTGVLNTEAFF	TGCGCCAGCAGCCTCTTTGGGACAGGGGTTTTGAACACTGAAGCTTTCTTT
NA	TRBD1	TRBV4-3	TRBJ1-5	CASSRDRVSNQPQHF	TGCGCCAGCAGCCGGGACAGGGTTAGCAATCAGCCCCAGCATTTT
NA	TRBD1	TRBV7-3	TRBJ2-1	CASSSRGTGVEQFF	TGTGCCAGCAGCTCCAGGGGGACAGGGGTTGAGCAGTTCTTC
NA	TRBD1	TRBV30	TRBJ2-7	CAWRGGTGTMNEQYF	TGTGCCTGGAGGGGAGGGACAGGGACGATGAACGAGCAGTACTTC
NA	NA	TRBV7-2	TRBJ1-5	CASSPPSQPQHF	TGTGCCAGCAGCCCTCCGTCCCAGCCCCAGCATTTT
NA	NA	TRBV27	TRBJ1-1	CASSPTGGNTEAFF	TGTGCCAGCAGCCCAACGGGAGGGAACACTGAAGCTTTCTTT
NA	TRBD1	TRBV7-9	TRBJ2-5	CASSFRDREVETQYF	TGTGCCAGCAGCTTCCGGGACAGGGAGGTAGAGACCCAGTACTTC
NA	TRBD1	TRBV5-8	TRBJ1-2	CASSSLWTGNGYTF	TGTGCCAGCAGCTCCCTCTGGACAGGGAACGGCTACACCTTC
NA	NA	TRBV5-6	TRBJ1-1	CASSLVGPRDTEAFF	TGTGCCAGCAGCTTGGTTGGGCCGCGGGACACTGAAGCTTTCTTT
NA	TRBD1	TRBV5-1	TRBJ2-7	CASSLRPGQYNEQYF	TGCGCCAGCAGCTTGAGACCGGGACAGTATAACGAGCAGTACTTC
once	TRBD2	TRBV28	TRBJ2-7	CASSLWGTSSYEQYF	TGTGCCAGCAGTTTATGGGGGACTAGCTCCTACGAGCAGTACTTC
NA	TRBD1	TRBV6-6	TRBJ2-1	CASREGTGVYNEQFF	TGTGCCAGCAGGGAGGGGACAGGGGTTTACAATGAGCAGTTCTTC
NA	NA	TRBV21-1	TRBJ1-6	CASSKLKGRANSPLHF	TGTGCCAGCAGCAAATTAAAGGGCAGGGCCAATTCACCCCTCCACTTT
few	NA	TRBV2	TRBJ2-2	CAEGEETANTGELFF	TGTGCCGAGGGGGAAGAGACGGCGAACACCGGGGAGCTGTTTTTT
NA	NA	TRBV9	TRBJ2-3	CASSVVGSARATDTQYF	TGTGCCAGCAGCGTAGTTGGTTCGGCCAGGGCCACAGATACGCAGTATTTT
NA	TRBD1	TRBV6-5	TRBJ1-5	CASNNDRGENQPQHF	TGTGCCAGCAACAACGACAGGGGGGAAAATCAGCCCCAGCATTTT
few	NA	TRBV25-1	TRBJ2-1	CASVGGAPYNEQFF	TGTGCCAGCGTGGGGGGGGCCCCCTACAATGAGCAGTTCTTC
once	NA	TRBV11-2	TRBJ1-2	CASSLVAAGYGYTF	TGTGCCAGCAGCTTAGTAGCAGCCGGCTATGGCTACACCTTC
NA	TRBD1	TRBV14	TRBJ2-5	CASSPTGATQYF	TGTGCCAGCAGCCCGACAGGGGCGACCCAGTACTTC
NA	NA	TRBV5-8	TRBJ2-1	CASSLEQFYNEQFF	TGTGCCAGCAGCTTGGAACAGTTTTACAATGAGCAGTTCTTC
NA	TRBD1	TRBV15	TRBJ2-2	CATSRGQGNTGELFF	TGTGCCACCAGCAGGGGACAGGGAAACACCGGGGAGCTGTTTTTT
NA	NA	TRBV7-2	TRBJ2-7	CASSLASGGSSYEQYF	TGTGCCAGCAGCTTAGCGTCCGGGGGAAGCTCCTACGAGCAGTACTTC
NA	NA	TRBV2	TRBJ2-7	CASSLRTVYEQYF	TGTGCCAGCAGTTTAAGGACAGTTTACGAGCAGTACTTC
NA	NA	TRBV9	TRBJ1-5	CASSHSGTGQPQHF	TGTGCCAGCAGCCATTCGGGAACAGGGCAGCCCCAGCATTTT
NA	NA	TRBV4-3	TRBJ2-5	CASSQEGRDPLYF	TGCGCCAGCAGCCAAGAGGGGCGGGACCCTCTGTACTTC
NA	NA	TRBV9	TRBJ1-6	CASSVSGVGSSPLHF	TGTGCCAGCAGCGTTTCCGGGGTAGGCAGTTCACCCCTCCACTTT
once	NA	TRBV19	TRBJ1-5	CASTHKGAGPGNQPQHF	TGTGCCAGTACCCATAAAGGGGCGGGGCCTGGGAATCAGCCCCAGCATTTT
NA	NA	TRBV5-1	TRBJ1-1	CASSPTNTEAFF	TGCGCCAGCAGCCCGACAAACACTGAAGCTTTCTTT
NA	NA	TRBV5-8	TRBJ2-1	CASIMTDNNEQFF	TGTGCCAGCATCATGACAGATAACAATGAGCAGTTCTTC
NA	TRBD1	TRBV27	TRBJ2-7	CASSLRRGLYEQYF	TGTGCCAGCAGTTTACGCAGGGGGCTCTACGAGCAGTACTTC
NA	TRBD1	TRBV7-8	TRBJ1-1	CASSRDRVDTEAFF	TGTGCCAGCAGCCGGGACAGGGTCGACACTGAAGCTTTCTTT
NA	NA	TRBV7-2	TRBJ1-1	CASSLVGGPGGVYPEAFF	TGTGCCAGCAGCTTAGTCGGGGGGCCCGGGGGAGTTTACCCTGAAGCTTTCTTT
NA	NA	TRBV9	TRBJ2-1	CASSVELNSYNEQFF	TGTGCCAGCAGCGTAGAGCTGAACTCCTACAATGAGCAGTTCTTC
NA	TRBD2	TRBV7-8	TRBJ2-5	CASSLDRTSGLGETQYF	TGTGCCAGCAGCTTAGACCGGACTAGCGGGCTTGGGGAGACCCAGTACTTC